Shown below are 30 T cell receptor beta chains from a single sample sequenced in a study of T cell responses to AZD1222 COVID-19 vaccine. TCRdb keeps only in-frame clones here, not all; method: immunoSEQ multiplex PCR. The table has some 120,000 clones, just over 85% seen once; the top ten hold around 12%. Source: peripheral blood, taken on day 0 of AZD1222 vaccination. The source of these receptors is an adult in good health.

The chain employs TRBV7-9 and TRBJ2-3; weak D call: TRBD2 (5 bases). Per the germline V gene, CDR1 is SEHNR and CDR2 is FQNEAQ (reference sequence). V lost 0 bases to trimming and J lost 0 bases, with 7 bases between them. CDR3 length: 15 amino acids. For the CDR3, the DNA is TGTGCCAGCAGCTTAGCGGGAGCGAGCACAGATACGCAGTATTTT. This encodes CASSLAGASTDTQYF. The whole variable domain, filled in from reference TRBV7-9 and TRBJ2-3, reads DTGVSQNPRHKITKRGQNVTFRCDPISEHNRLYWYRQTLGQGPEFLTYFQNEAQLEKSRLLSDRFSAERPKGSFSTLEIQRTEQGDSAMYLCASSLAGASTDTQYFGPGTRLTVL.

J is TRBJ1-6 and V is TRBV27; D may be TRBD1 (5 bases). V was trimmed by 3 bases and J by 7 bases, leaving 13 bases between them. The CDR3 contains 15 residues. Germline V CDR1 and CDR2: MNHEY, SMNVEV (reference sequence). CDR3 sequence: CASSFIQGSNSPLHF. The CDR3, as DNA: TGTGCCAGCAGTTTTATTCAGGGATCAAATTCACCCCTCCACTTT.

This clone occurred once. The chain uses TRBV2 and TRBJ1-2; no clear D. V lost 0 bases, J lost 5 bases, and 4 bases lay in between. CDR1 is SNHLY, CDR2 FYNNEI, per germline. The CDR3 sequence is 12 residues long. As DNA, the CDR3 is TGTGCCAGCAGTGAAGCAAATTATGGCTACACCTTC. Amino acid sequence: CASSEANYGYTF.

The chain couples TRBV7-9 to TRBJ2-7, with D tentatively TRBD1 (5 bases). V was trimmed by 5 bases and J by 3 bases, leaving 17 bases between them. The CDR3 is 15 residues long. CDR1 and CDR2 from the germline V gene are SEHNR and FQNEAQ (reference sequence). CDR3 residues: CASSETIGHIYEQYF. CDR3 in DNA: TGTGCCAGCAGCGAAACTATCGGACATATCTACGAGCAGTACTTC.

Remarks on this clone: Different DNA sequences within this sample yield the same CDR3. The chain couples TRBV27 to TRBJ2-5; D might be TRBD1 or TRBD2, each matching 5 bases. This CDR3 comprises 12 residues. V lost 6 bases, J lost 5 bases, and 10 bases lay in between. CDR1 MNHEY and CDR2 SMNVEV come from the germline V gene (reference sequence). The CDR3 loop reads CASSPEGETQYF. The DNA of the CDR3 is TGTGCCAGCAGCCCCGAGGGGGAGACCCAGTACTTC.

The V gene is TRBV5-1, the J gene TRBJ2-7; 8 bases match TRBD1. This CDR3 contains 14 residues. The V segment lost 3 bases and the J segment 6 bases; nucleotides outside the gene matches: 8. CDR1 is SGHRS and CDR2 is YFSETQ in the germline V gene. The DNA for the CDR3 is TGCGCCAGCAGCTGGACAGGGAAATTAGCCGAGCAGTACTTC. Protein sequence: CASSWTGKLAEQYF.

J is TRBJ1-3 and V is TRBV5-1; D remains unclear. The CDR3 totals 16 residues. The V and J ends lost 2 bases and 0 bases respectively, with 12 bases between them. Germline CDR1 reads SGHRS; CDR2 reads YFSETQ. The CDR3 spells CASSFQEGGSGNTIYF. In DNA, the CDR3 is TGCGCCAGCAGCTTTCAGGAAGGTGGCTCTGGAAACACCATATATTTT.

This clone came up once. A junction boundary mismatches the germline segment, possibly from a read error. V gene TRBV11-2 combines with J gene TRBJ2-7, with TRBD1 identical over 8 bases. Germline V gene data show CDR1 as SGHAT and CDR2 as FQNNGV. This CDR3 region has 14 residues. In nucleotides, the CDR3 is TGTGCCAGCAGCCTAGACAGGGGCTACTACGAGCAGTACTTC. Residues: CASSLDRGYYEQYF.

DNA of the CDR3: TGTGCCAGCAGCGAGAGGGGACAGGGGGCTAATGTGACCCAGTACTTC. This encodes CASSERGQGANVTQYF. This sequence joins TRBV9 and TRBJ2-5; TRBD1 matches 12 bases. This CDR3 has 16 amino acids. Germline CDR1 SGDLS, CDR2 YYNGEE. V was clipped by 3 bases and J by 7 bases; unmatched bases: 10.

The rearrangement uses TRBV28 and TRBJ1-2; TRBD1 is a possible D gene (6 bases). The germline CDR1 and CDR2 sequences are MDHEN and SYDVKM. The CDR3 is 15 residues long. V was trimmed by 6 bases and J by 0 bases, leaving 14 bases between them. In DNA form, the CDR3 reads TGTGCCAGCAGATATTCCGGGACACCTAACTATGGCTACACCTTC. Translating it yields CASRYSGTPNYGYTF.

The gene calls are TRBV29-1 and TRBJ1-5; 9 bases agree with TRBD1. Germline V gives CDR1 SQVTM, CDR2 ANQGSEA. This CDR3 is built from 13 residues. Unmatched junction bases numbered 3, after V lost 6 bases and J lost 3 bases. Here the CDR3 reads CSVGQGSNQPQHF. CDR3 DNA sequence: TGCAGCGTGGGACAGGGCTCCAATCAGCCCCAGCATTTT.

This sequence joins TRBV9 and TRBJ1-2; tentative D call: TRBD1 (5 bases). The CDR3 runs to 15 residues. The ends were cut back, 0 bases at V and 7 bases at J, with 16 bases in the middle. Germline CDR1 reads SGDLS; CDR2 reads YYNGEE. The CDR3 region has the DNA TGTGCCAGCAGCGTAGAAGACAGACACTATCGTGGCTACACCTTC. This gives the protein CASSVEDRHYRGYTF.

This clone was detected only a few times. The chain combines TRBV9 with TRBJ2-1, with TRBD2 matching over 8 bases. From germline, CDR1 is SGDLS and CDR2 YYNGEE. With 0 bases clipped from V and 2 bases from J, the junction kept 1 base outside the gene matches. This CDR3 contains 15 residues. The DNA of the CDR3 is TGTGCCAGCAGCGTAGAGGGACTAGCCTACAATGAGCAGTTCTTC. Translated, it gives CASSVEGLAYNEQFF.

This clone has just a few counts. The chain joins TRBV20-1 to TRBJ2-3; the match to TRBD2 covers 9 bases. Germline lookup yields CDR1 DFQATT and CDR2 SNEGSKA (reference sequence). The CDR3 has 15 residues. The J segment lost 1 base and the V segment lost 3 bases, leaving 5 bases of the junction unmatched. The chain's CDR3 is CSASKRGAGTDTQYF. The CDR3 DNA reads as TGCAGTGCTAGTAAGCGGGGGGCTGGCACAGATACGCAGTATTTT.

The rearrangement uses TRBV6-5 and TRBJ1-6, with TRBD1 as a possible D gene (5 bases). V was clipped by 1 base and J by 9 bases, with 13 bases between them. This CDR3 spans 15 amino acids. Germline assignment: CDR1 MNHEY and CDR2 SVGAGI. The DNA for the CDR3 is TGTGCCAGCAGTTACTGGGGACCCGGCGGTTCACCCCTCCACTTT. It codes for CASSYWGPGGSPLHF.

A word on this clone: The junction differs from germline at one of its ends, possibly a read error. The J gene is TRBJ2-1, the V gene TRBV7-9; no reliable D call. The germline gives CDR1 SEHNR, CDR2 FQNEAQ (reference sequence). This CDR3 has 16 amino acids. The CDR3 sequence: CASSLETIGGYNGQFF. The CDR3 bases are TGTGCCAGCAGCTTAGAAACGATTGGCGGATACAATGGGCAGTTCTTC. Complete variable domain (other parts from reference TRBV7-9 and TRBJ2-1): DTGVSQNPRHKITKRGQNVTFRCDPISEHNRLYWYRQTLGQGPEFLTYFQNEAQLEKSRLLSDRFSAERPKGSFSTLEIQRTEQGDSAMYLCASSLETIGGYNGQFFGPGTRLTVL.

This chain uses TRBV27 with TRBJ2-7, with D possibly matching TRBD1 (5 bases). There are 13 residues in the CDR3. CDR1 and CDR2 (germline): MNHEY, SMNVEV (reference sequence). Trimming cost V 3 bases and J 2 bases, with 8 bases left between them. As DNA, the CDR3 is TGTGCCAGCAGTTTGGGCAGGGCCTACGAGCAGTACTTC. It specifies CASSLGRAYEQYF.

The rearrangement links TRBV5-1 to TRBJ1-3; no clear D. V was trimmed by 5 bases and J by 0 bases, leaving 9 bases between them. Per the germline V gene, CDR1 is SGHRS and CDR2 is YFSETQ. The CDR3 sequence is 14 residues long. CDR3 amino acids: CASSPRVSGNTIYF. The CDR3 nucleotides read TGCGCCAGCAGTCCTAGAGTCTCTGGAAACACCATATATTTT.

CDR3 DNA: TGCGCCAGCAGCCCAAAGACTAGCGGGGGTGAGACCCAGTACTTC. Its protein product is CASSPKTSGGETQYF. This sequence joins TRBV5-1 and TRBJ2-5; TRBD2 matches 12 bases. With 4 bases clipped from V and 5 bases from J, the junction kept 6 bases outside the gene matches. The CDR3 totals 15 residues. Per germline, CDR1 SGHRS and CDR2 YFSETQ.

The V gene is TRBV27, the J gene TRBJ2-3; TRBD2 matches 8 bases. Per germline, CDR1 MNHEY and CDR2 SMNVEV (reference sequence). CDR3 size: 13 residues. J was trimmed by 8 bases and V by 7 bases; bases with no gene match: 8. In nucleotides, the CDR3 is TGTGCCAGCATGCGGGGGGTCGAGGGTACGCAGTATTTT. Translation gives CASMRGVEGTQYF.

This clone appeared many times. The chain's CDR3 is CASSDSTSGGTDTQYF. The CDR3 DNA sequence: TGTGCCAGCAGTGACTCGACTAGCGGGGGCACAGATACGCAGTATTTT. This sequence joins TRBV6-4 and TRBJ2-3, with 11 bases identical to TRBD2. Losses at the gene ends were 0 bases for V and 1 base for J; bases not matched to a gene: 0. The CDR3 consists of 16 residues. Germline assignment: CDR1 MRHNA and CDR2 SNTAGT.

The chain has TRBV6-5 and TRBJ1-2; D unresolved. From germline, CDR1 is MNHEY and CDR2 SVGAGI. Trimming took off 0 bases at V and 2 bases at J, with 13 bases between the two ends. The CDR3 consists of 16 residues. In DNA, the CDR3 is TGTGCCAGCAGTTACTCGATGTACGGGAGAAACTATGGCTACACCTTC. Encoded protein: CASSYSMYGRNYGYTF.

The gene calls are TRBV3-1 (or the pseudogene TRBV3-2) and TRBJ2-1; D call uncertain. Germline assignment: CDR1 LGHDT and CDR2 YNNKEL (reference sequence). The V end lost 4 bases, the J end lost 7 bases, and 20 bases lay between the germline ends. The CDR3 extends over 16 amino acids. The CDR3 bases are TGTGCCAGCAGCCCCAAGCCAGGTGGGCCCTGGAATGAGCAGTTCTTC. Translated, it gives CASSPKPGGPWNEQFF.

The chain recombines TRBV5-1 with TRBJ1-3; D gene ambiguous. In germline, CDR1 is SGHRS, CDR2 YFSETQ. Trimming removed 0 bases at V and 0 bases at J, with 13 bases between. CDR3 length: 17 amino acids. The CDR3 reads CASSLELGGGSGNTIYF. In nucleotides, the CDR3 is TGCGCCAGCAGCTTGGAGCTCGGCGGAGGCTCTGGAAACACCATATATTTT.

CDR3 DNA sequence: TGTGCCAGCAGCTTAAACAGGGTTGGGGGGGCCCAGTACTTC. Translation gives CASSLNRVGGAQYF. The chain has TRBV7-2 and TRBJ2-5, with a possible D match to TRBD2 (7 bases). The CDR3 is 14 amino acids. Germline CDR1 SGHTA, CDR2 FQGNSA. Deletions cut 2 bases from V and 9 bases from J, with 16 bases between.

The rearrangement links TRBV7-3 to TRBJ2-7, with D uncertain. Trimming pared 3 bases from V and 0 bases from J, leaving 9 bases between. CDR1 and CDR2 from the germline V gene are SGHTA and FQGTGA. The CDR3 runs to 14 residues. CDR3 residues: CASSFTQHSYEQYF. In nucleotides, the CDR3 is TGTGCCAGCAGCTTTACCCAGCACTCCTACGAGCAGTACTTC.

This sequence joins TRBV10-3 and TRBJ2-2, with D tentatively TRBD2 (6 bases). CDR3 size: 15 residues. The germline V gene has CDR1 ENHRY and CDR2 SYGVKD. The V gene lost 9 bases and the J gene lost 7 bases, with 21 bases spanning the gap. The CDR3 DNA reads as TGTGCCATAACGGCCGGGACTCCCCTGGGCGGGGAGCTGTTTTTT. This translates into CAITAGTPLGGELFF.

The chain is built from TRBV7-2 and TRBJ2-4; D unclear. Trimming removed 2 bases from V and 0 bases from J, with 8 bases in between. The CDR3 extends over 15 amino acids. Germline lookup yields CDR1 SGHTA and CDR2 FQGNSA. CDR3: CASSLMGVAKNIQYF. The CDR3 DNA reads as TGTGCCAGCAGCTTAATGGGTGTAGCCAAAAACATTCAGTACTTC. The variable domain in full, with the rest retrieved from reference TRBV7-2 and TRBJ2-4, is GAGVSQSPSNKVTEKGKDVELRCDPISGHTALYWYRQSLGQGLEFLIYFQGNSAPDKSGLPSDRFSAERTGGSVSTLTIQRTQQEDSAVYLCASSLMGVAKNIQYFGAGTRLSVL.

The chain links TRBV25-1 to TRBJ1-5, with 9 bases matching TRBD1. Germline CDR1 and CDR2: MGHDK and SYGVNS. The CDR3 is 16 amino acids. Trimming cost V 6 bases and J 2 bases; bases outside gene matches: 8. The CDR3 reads CASRDRGDDGNQPQHF. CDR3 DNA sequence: TGTGCCAGCAGGGACAGGGGTGATGATGGCAATCAGCCCCAGCATTTT.

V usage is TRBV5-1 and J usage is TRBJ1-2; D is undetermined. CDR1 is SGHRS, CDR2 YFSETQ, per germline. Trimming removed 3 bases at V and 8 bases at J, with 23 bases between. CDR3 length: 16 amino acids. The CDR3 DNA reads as TGCGCCAGCAGCTCAGGAAGGACTGGCGGGAATGAGGGCTACACCTTC. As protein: CASSSGRTGGNEGYTF. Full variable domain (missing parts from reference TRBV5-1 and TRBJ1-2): KAGVTQTPRYLIKTRGQQVTLSCSPISGHRSVSWYQQTPGQGLQFLFEYFSETQRNKGNFPGRFSGRQFSNSRSEMNVSTLELGDSALYLCASSSGRTGGNEGYTFGSGTRLTVV.